The entry below describes one T cell receptor (beta chain). The antigen is undetermined. The selected patients with pancreatic ductal adenocarcinoma had surgery but no neoadjuvant therapy. This record belongs to a study of T cells in pancreatic ductal adenocarcinoma. Study-level findings and limits: Results skew toward the minority of patients with early-stage disease.

The data were produced by immunoSEQ multiplex PCR, yet TCRdb's version contains in-frame clones alone and is incomplete. The sample includes more than 85,000 clones, roughly 95% of them seen just once. V dropped 9 bases and J dropped 8; count of bases not matched to a gene: 14. The CDR3 is 15 amino acids. Germline CDR1 is LNHDA and CDR2 is SQIVND (reference sequence). This receptor was obtained from a human donor with pancreatic ductal adenocarcinoma. The source material was PBMCs. The V gene is TRBV19, the J gene TRBJ2-1; 9 nucleotides align to TRBD2. CDR3 DNA: TGTGCCAGCAGCGATTCTAGCGGGAATTTTGATGAGCAGTTCTTC. Protein: CASSDSSGNFDEQFF. The full variable domain, its missing parts supplied by reference TRBV19 and TRBJ2-1, is DGGITQSPKYLFRKEGQNVTLSCEQNLNHDAMYWYRQDPGQGLRLIYYSQIVNDFQKGDIAEGYSVSREKKESFPLTVTSAQKNPTAFYLCASSDSSGNFDEQFFGPGTRLTVL.